These T cell receptor beta chains were read from a single sample in a study of cytomegalovirus exposure and HLA in healthy donors. The assay was immunoSEQ multiplex PCR, and TCRdb's table has in-frame clones only and misses some. Found here are tens of thousands of clones, approximately 61% of them singletons; the top ten hold over 20%. Specimen: PBMCs. The origin of the receptors is a man in his fifties in good health and CMV-seropositive. CDR3s include the opening cysteine and the closing phenylalanine or tryptophan. A D gene is named only where the DNA matches it firmly. Some rows have no size entry. The others give once, few or many, or a class for an expanded clone.

abundance	d_gene	v_gene	j_gene	CDR3aa	CDR3nt
NA	NA	TRBV28	TRBJ2-3	CASNAYTDTQYF	TGTGCCAGCAATGCCTACACAGATACGCAGTATTTT
once	NA	TRBV30	TRBJ2-1	CAWSQRVSYNEQFF	TGTGCCTGGAGTCAGCGGGTCTCCTACAATGAGCAGTTCTTC
NA	NA	TRBV6-5	TRBJ2-1	CASSYTYAGQYNEQFF	TGTGCCAGCAGTTACACCTATGCGGGTCAGTACAATGAGCAGTTCTTC
NA	NA	TRBV6-5	TRBJ2-3	CASSYSRRTTDTQYF	TGTGCCAGCAGTTACTCACGGAGAACAACAGATACGCAGTATTTT
NA	TRBD2	TRBV5-1	TRBJ2-5	CASSEPAGGLETQYF	TGCGCCAGCAGCGAACCAGCGGGGGGGCTTGAGACCCAGTACTTC
NA	NA	TRBV5-1	TRBJ2-5	CASSFSQIQETQYF	TGCGCCAGCAGCTTTTCACAGATACAAGAGACCCAGTACTTC
few	TRBD1	TRBV25-1	TRBJ2-1	CASSDPGQGYEQFF	TGTGCCAGCAGTGATCCGGGACAGGGATATGAGCAGTTCTTC
NA	TRBD2	TRBV6-5	TRBJ2-1	CASSRTSGIIGEQFF	TGTGCCAGCAGCCGGACTAGCGGGATTATCGGTGAGCAGTTCTTC
NA	NA	TRBV5-1	TRBJ2-7	CASSSTGTEQYF	TGCGCCAGCAGCTCCACAGGGACCGAGCAGTACTTC
NA	TRBD1	TRBV5-4	TRBJ2-2	CASSRGTDTGELFF	TGTGCCAGCAGCAGAGGGACAGACACCGGGGAGCTGTTTTTT
NA	TRBD1	TRBV5-1	TRBJ1-3	CASSLSGTGGNTIYF	TGCGCCAGCAGCTTGAGCGGGACAGGGGGAAACACCATATATTTT
NA	NA	TRBV9	TRBJ2-5	CASSAHSRGFEETQYF	TGTGCCAGCAGCGCACACTCCAGGGGCTTTGAGGAGACCCAGTACTTC
NA	TRBD2	TRBV5-1	TRBJ2-3	CASSSSGTREDTQYF	TGCGCCAGCAGCTCGTCCGGGACTAGAGAAGATACGCAGTATTTT
once	NA	TRBV5-1	TRBJ2-7	CASSGAAYEQYF	TGCGCCAGCAGCGGGGCAGCCTACGAGCAGTACTTC
NA	TRBD1	TRBV6-1	TRBJ1-2	CASSEWDRVQVYGYTF	TGTGCCAGCAGTGAATGGGACAGGGTACAGGTCTATGGCTACACCTTC
NA	NA	TRBV5-1	TRBJ2-5	CASSFPEETQYF	TGCGCCAGCAGCTTTCCGGAAGAGACCCAGTACTTC
NA	NA	TRBV7-6	TRBJ2-3	CASSSSRPGAPPDTQYF	TGTGCCAGCAGCTCCAGTCGACCGGGAGCCCCCCCAGATACGCAGTATTTT
NA	TRBD1	TRBV5-4	TRBJ2-3	CASSQQGAGADTQYF	TGTGCCAGCAGCCAACAGGGGGCTGGAGCAGATACGCAGTATTTT
NA	NA	TRBV6-5	TRBJ1-4	CASSYSEFLGGKLFF	TGTGCCAGCAGTTACTCGGAGTTTTTAGGGGGAAAACTGTTTTTT
few	TRBD1	TRBV7-2	TRBJ1-5	CASSLASGQVLGQPQHF	TGTGCCAGCAGCTTAGCGTCCGGACAGGTGCTTGGGCAGCCCCAGCATTTT
NA	NA	TRBV15	TRBJ2-2	CATSDYPLGENTGELFF	TGTGCCACCAGCGACTACCCCCTAGGAGAGAACACCGGGGAGCTGTTTTTT
few	NA	TRBV30	TRBJ1-1	CAWSPNRANTEAFF	TGTGCCTGGAGTCCCAACAGGGCGAACACTGAAGCTTTCTTT
few	NA	TRBV29-1	TRBJ2-4	CSGGERNIQYF	TGCAGCGGGGGAGAGAGAAACATTCAGTACTTC
NA	TRBD2	TRBV5-1	TRBJ2-1	CASSWDRGDEQFF	TGCGCCAGCAGCTGGGACCGGGGGGATGAGCAGTTCTTC
few	NA	TRBV30	TRBJ2-5	CAWSVTAQETQYF	TGTGCCTGGAGTGTAACAGCCCAAGAGACCCAGTACTTC
NA	TRBD1	TRBV27	TRBJ2-7	CASSPRTGFYEQYF	TGTGCCAGCAGTCCGCGGACAGGGTTCTACGAGCAGTACTTC
NA	NA	TRBV7-6	TRBJ2-6	CASSLVNSGANVLTF	TGTGCCAGCAGCTTAGTTAACTCTGGGGCCAACGTCCTGACTTTC
NA	TRBD2	TRBV7-6	TRBJ2-3	CASSLRGLAGGLRDTQYF	TGTGCCAGCAGCTTAAGGGGTCTGGCGGGGGGGCTCAGAGATACGCAGTATTTT
NA	NA	TRBV7-9	TRBJ1-2	CASSLQGYPQYGYTF	TGTGCCAGCAGCTTACAGGGGTATCCCCAATATGGCTACACCTTC
NA	NA	TRBV19	TRBJ1-1	CASSPRTLNTEAFF	TGTGCCAGTAGTCCCCGGACACTGAACACTGAAGCTTTCTTT
few	NA	TRBV27	TRBJ2-7	CASSFSSYEQYF	TGTGCCAGCAGTTTTAGCTCCTACGAGCAGTACTTC
NA	NA	TRBV2	TRBJ1-1	CASLSEWVGTEAFF	TGTGCCAGCCTTTCGGAGTGGGTGGGCACTGAAGCTTTCTTT
NA	TRBD1	TRBV28	TRBJ1-2	CASQTGTYGYTF	TGTGCCAGCCAGACAGGGACCTATGGCTACACCTTC
NA	NA	TRBV29-1	TRBJ1-4	CSVCRATNEKLFF	TGCAGCGTTTGCAGGGCAACTAATGAAAAACTGTTTTTT
once	TRBD2	TRBV4-1	TRBJ2-2	CASSPLAGVNTGELFF	TGCGCCAGCAGCCCACTAGCGGGGGTAAACACCGGGGAGCTGTTTTTT